This T cell receptor (beta chain) came from a study of technical replicates of blood from a handful of donors. The CDR3 has 10 residues. The V gene's germline CDR1 is MNHNS and CDR2 SASEGT. V was cut by 4 bases and J by 5 bases, with 2 bases left in between. This table comes from immunoSEQ multiplex PCR, and its TCRdb copy is limited to in-frame clones, with some not included. The sample holds around 80,000 clones, 75% to 95% seen once. This chain uses TRBV6-1 with TRBJ1-1, with D uncertain. Sequenced input: T cells isolated from PBMCs. The receptor comes from a human donor in good health. This chain's CDR3 is CASSVTEAFF. CDR3 nucleotide sequence: TGTGCCAGCAGTGTAACTGAAGCTTTCTTT.